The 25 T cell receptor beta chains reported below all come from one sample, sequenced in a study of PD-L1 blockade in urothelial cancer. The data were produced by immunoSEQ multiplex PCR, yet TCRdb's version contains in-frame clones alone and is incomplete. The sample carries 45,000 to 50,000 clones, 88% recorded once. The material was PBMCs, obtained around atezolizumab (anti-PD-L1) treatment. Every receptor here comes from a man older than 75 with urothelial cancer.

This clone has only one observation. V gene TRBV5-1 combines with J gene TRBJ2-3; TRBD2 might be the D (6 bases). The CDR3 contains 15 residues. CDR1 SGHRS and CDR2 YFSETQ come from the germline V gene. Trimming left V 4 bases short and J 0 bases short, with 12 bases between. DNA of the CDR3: TGCGCCAGCAGCCCGAGCGGGCTAAGCACAGATACGCAGTATTTT. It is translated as CASSPSGLSTDTQYF.

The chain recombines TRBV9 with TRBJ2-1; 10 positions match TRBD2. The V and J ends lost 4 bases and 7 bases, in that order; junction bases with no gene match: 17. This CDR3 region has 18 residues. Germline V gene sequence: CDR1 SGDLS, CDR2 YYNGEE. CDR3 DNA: TGTGCCAGCAGCACTGCCCCTCATCTAGCGGGAGTCTCGAATGAGCAGTTCTTC. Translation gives CASSTAPHLAGVSNEQFF.

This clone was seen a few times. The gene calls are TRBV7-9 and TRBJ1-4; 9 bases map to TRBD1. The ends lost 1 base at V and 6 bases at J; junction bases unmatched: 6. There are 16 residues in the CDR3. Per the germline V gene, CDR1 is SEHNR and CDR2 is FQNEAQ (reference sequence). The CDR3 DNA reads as TGTGCCAGCAGCTTAGGCCAGACAGGGGGGTATGAAAAACTGTTTTTT. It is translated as CASSLGQTGGYEKLFF.

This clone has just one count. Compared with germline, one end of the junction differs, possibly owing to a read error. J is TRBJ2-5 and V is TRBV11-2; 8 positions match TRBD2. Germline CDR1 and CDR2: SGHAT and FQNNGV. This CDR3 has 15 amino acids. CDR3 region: CVSSRGRGGRETQYF. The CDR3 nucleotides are TGTGTCAGCAGCCGTGGACGGGGGGGTCGAGAGACCCAGTACTTC.

CDR3 residues: CASSGAGAGDTQYF. In nucleotides, the CDR3 is TGTGCCAGCAGTGGAGCGGGAGCGGGAGATACGCAGTATTTT. The genes are TRBV6-1 and TRBJ2-3, with 8 bases that match TRBD2. Germline V gene sequence: CDR1 MNHNS, CDR2 SASEGT. Germline trimming cut 4 bases from V and 5 bases from J; bases unmatched to any gene: 5. The CDR3 covers 14 residues.

The CDR3 protein is CASRRLETTGELFF. CDR3 nucleotides: TGTGCCAGTAGGAGACTAGAAACCACCGGGGAGCTGTTTTTT. The chain has TRBV6-5 and TRBJ2-2, with D tentatively TRBD2 (6 bases). V was pared by 9 bases and J by 4 bases, with 15 bases between. This CDR3 comprises 14 residues. The germline V gene encodes CDR1 MNHEY and CDR2 SVGAGI.

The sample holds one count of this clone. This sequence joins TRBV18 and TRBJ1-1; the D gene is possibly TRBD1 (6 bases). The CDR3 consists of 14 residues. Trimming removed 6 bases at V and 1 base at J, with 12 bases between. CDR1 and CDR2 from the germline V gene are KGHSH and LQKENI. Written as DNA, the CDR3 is TGTGCCAGCTCTACAACAGGGTGGAACACTGAAGCTTTCTTT. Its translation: CASSTTGWNTEAFF.

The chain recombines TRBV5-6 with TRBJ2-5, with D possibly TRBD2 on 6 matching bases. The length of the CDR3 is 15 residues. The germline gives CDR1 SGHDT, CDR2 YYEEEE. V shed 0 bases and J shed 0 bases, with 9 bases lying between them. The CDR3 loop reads CASSLARDYQETQYF. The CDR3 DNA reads TGTGCCAGCAGCTTGGCCAGGGACTACCAAGAGACCCAGTACTTC.

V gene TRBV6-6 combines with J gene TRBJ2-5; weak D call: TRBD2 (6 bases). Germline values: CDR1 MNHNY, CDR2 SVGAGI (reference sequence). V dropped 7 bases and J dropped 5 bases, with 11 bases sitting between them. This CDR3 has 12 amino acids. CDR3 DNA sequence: TGTGCCAGCAAGGCGGGGCCGGAGACCCAGTACTTC. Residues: CASKAGPETQYF.

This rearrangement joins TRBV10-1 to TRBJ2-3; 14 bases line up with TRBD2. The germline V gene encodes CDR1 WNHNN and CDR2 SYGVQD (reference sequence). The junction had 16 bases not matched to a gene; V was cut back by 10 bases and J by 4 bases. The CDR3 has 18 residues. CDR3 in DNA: TGCGCCACCAGCCCACGACTAGCGGGAGGGCCGAGGCCAGATACGCAGTATTTT. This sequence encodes CATSPRLAGGPRPDTQYF.

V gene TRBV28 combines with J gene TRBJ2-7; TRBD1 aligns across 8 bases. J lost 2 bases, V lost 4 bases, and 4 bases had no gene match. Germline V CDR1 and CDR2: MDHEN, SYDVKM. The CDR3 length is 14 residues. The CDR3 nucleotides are TGTGCCAGCAGTTCAGGGGGCGATCCCTACGAGCAGTACTTC. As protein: CASSSGGDPYEQYF.

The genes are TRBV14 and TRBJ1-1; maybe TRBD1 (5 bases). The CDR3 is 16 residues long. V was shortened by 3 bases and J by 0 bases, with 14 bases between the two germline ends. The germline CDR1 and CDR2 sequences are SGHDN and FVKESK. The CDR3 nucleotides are TGTGCCAGCAGCCAGAAGGATGGGACTGTGAACACTGAAGCTTTCTTT. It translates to CASSQKDGTVNTEAFF.

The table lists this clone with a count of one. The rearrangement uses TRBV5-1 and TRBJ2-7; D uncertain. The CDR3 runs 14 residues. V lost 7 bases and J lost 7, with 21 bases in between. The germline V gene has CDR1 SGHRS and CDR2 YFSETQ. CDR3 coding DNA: TGCGCCAGCCACCCTGCCGGAGTCGGTCGTGAGCAGTACTTC. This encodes CASHPAGVGREQYF.

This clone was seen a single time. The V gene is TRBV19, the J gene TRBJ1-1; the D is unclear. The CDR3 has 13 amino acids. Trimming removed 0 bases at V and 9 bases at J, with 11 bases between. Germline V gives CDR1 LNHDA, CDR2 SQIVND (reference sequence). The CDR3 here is CASSIDHSGQAFF. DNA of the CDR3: TGTGCCAGTAGTATAGATCACAGCGGGCAAGCTTTCTTT.

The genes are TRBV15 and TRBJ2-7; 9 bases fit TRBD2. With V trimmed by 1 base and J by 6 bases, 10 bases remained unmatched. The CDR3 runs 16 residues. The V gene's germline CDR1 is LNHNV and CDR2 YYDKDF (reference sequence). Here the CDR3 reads CATSRGRTSDGREQYF. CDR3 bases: TGTGCCACCAGCAGAGGGAGGACTAGCGACGGGCGCGAGCAGTACTTC.

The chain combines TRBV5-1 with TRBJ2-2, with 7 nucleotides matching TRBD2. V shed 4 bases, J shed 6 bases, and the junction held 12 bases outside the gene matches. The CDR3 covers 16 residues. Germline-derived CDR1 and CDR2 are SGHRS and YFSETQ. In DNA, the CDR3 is TGCGCCAGCAGCCCTTCTGCGGGAGAATTCGCCGGGGAGCTGTTTTTT. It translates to CASSPSAGEFAGELFF. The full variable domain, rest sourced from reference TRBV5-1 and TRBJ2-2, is KAGVTQTPRYLIKTRGQQVTLSCSPISGHRSVSWYQQTPGQGLQFLFEYFSETQRNKGNFPGRFSGRQFSNSRSEMNVSTLELGDSALYLCASSPSAGEFAGELFFGEGSRLTVL.

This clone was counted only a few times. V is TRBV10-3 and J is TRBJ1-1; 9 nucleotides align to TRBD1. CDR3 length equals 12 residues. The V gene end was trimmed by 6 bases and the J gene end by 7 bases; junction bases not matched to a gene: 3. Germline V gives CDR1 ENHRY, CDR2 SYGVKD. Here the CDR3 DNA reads TGTGCCATCAGGGCGGGACAGGGTGAAGCTTTCTTT. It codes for CAIRAGQGEAFF.

The chain's CDR3 is CASSPHTGGSGNTIYF. The CDR3 DNA reads TGTGCCAGTAGTCCCCACACAGGCGGCTCTGGAAACACCATATATTTT. The V and J genes are TRBV19 and TRBJ1-3, with a weak D call TRBD1 (5 bases). Germline CDR1 and CDR2: LNHDA and SQIVND (reference sequence). Trimming took 5 bases from V and 0 from J, leaving 14 bases between them. The CDR3 has 16 amino acids.

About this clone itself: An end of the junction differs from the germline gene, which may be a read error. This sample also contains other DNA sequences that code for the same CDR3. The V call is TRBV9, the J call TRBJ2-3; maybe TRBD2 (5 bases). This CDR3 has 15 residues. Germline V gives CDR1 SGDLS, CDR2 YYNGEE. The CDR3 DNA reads TGTGCCAGTAGCGTAGCTAGCATGGGCACAGATACGCAGTATTTT. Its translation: CASSVASMGTDTQYF. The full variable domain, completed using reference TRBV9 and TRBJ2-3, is DSGVTQTPKHLITATGQRVTLRCSPRSGDLSVYWYQQSLDQGLQFLIQYYNGEERAKGNILERFSAQQFPDLHSELNLSSLELGDSALYFCASSVASMGTDTQYFGPGTRLTVL.

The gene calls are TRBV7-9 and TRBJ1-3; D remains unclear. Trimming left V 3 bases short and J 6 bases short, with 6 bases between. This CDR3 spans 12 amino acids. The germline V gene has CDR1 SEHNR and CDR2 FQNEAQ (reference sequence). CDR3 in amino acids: CASSLGANTIYF. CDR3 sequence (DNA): TGTGCCAGCAGCTTGGGAGCAAACACCATATATTTT. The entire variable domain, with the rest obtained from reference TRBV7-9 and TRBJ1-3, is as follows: DTGVSQNPRHKITKRGQNVTFRCDPISEHNRLYWYRQTLGQGPEFLTYFQNEAQLEKSRLLSDRFSAERPKGSFSTLEIQRTEQGDSAMYLCASSLGANTIYFGEGSWLTVV.

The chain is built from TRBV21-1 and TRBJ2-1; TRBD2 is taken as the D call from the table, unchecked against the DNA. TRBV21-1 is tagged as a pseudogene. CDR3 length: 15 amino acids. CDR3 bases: TGTGCCAGCAGCAGGCGGGGGAGGGACGACAATGAGCAGTTCTTC. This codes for CASSRRGRDDNEQFF.

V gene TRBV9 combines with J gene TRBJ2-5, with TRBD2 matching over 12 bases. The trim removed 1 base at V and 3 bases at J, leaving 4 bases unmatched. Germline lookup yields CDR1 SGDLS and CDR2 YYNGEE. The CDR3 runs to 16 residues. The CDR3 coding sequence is TGTGCCAGCAGCGTACTAGCGGGAGGGCCGGAAGAGACCCAGTACTTC. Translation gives CASSVLAGGPEETQYF.

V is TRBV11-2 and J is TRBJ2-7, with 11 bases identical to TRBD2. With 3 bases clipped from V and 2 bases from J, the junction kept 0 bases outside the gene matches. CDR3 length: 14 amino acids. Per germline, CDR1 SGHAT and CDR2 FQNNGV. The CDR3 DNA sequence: TGTGCCAGCAGCTTGACTAGCGGGACCTACGAGCAGTACTTC. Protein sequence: CASSLTSGTYEQYF. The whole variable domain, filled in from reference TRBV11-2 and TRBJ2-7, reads EAGVAQSPRYKIIEKRQSVAFWCNPISGHATLYWYQQILGQGPKLLIQFQNNGVVDDSQLPKDRFSAERLKGVDSTLKIQPAKLEDSAVYLCASSLTSGTYEQYFGPGTRLTVT.

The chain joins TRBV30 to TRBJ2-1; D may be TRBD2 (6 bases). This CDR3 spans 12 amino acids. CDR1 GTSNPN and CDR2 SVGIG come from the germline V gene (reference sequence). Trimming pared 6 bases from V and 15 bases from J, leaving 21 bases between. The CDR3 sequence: CACRGGSGGWFF. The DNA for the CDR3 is TGTGCCTGTCGCGGAGGGTCGGGTGGGTGGTTCTTC. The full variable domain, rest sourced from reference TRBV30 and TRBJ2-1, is SQTIHQWPATLVQPVGSPLSLECTVEGTSNPNLYWYRQAAGRGLQLLFYSVGIGQISSEVPQNLSASRPQDRQFILSSKKLLLSDSGFYLCACRGGSGGWFFGPGTRLTVL.

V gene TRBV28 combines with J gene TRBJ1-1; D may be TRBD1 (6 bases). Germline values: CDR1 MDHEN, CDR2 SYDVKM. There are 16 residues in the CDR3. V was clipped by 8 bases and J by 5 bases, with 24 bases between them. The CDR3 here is CASPASRRGAWTEAFF. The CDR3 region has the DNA TGTGCCAGCCCTGCCTCCCGTCGGGGGGCATGGACTGAAGCTTTCTTT.